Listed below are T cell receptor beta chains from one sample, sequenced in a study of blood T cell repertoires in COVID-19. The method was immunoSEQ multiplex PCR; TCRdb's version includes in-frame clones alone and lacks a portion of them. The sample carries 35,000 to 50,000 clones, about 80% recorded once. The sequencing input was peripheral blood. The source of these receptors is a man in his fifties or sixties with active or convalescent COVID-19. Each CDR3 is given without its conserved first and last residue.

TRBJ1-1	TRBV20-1	SALDETEAF
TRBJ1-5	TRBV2	ASSLSINQPQH
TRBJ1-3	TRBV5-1	ASSSRGSGNTIY
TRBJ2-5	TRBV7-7	ASSLGPVETQY
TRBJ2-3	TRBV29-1	SVERTGGTDTQY
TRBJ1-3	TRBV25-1	ASSPDYGFSGNTIY
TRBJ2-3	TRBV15	ATSTGKGLRTTQY
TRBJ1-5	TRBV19	ASSIIGTGTNQPQH
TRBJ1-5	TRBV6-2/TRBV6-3	ASSPRGQGGARQPQH
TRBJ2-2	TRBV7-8	ASSSATVNTGELF
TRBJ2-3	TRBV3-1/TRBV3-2	ASSRDSYYTQY
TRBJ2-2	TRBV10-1	ASSRKQVTGELF
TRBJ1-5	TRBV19	ASSRGTGVWQPQH
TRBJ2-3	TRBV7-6	ASSLSRGGTDTQY
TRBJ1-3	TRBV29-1	SVVTGSSGNTIY
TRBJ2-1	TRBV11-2	ASSPQGQGRTYNEQF
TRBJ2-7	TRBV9	ASSADRGFVDEQY
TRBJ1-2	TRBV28	ASSLGHAGYT
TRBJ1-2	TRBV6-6	ASTLGTSNYGYT
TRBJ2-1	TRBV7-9	ASSLGAGSSYNEQF
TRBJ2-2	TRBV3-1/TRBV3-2	ASSNNQGSGELF
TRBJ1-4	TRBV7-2	ASSKGTAGAEKLF
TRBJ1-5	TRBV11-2	ASSKNRGSNQPQH
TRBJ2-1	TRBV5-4	ASRPRTSGGPHEQF
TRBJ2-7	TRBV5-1	ASSLTGGAYEQY
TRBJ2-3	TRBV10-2	ASKVFIAGGNTDTQY
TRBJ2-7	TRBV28	ASSPISSGRYEQY
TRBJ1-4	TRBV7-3	ASSLDRDEKLF
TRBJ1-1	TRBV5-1	ASSFGTGTPQAEAF
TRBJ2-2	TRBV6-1	ASSEAGLPGTGELF
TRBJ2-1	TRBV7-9	ASSLAPGKQF
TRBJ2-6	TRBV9	ASSVGSGSGANVLT
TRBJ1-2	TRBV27	ASRGGQGHGYT
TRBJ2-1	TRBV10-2	ASSEWGESSYNEQF
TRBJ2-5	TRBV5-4	ASSPGTSGGGETQY
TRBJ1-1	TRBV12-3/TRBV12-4	ASNDRVREAF
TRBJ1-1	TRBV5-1	ASSLSGGGGDTEAF
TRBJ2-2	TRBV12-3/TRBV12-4	ASSWTGVRELF
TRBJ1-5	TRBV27	ASSFGNNQPQH
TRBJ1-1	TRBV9	ASSVSGGEAF
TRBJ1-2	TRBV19	ASIRFPGGYT
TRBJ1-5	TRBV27	ASSTVYAQPQH
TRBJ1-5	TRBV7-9	ASSLGGGGNQPQH
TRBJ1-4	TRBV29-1	SVEGGPNEKLF
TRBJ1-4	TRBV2	ASSYRVGVEKLF
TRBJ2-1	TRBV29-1	SARLAGGTREQF
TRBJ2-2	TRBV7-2	ASSLGVLAGASTGELF
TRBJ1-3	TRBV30	AWILRVGSSGNTIY
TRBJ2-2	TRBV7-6	ASSPPGTRRGELF
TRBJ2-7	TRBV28	ASNDRVYDEQY
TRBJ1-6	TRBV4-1	ASSLTGSPRGSPLH
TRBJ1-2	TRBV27	ASSATGYRGYT
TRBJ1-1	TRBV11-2	ASSLNRVGTEAF
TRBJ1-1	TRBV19	ASSISPGSGTEAF
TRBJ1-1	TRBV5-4	ASSLLGGTEAF
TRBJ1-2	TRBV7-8	ASSGLTGGSRGYT
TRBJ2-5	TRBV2	ASSAGGPETQY
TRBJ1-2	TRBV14	ASSQYYQQGVGYT
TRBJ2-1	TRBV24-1	ATSATGVRNEQF
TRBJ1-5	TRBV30	AWSPDRWGSNQPQH